The rows below give T cell receptor beta chains drawn from one sample of a study of tumor-infiltrating lymphocytes in glioblastoma multiforme. Each CDR3 protein is one row after TCRdb ran MiXCR on the multiplex PCR reads. This table holds tens of thousands of distinct CDR3 sequences, roughly 64% found once. Material: brain tumor tissue. These receptors originate from a male donor with glioblastoma. Both conserved end residues are part of each CDR3. D genes are given only for firm matches. The size entry is marked missing in some rows and otherwise reads once, few, many or a size class.

clone_size j_call v_call d_call cdr3_nt cdr3_aa
- TRBJ2-1 TRBV5-4 TRBD2 TGTGCCAGCAGCCCGGGACTAGCGGGAGGACGTGAGCAGTTCTTC CASSPGLAGGREQFF
- TRBJ2-7 TRBV2 - TGTGCCAGCAGTAGTTCACGGCTGAACTACGAGCAGTACTTC CASSSSRLNYEQYF
- TRBJ2-2 TRBV7-9 - TGCGCCAGCTCCAGCCGGGACTTCACCGGGGAGATGTTTTTT CASSSRDFTGEMFF
- TRBJ2-1 TRBV4-1 TRBD1 TGCGCCAGCAGCCTGATATACCGACAGGGGGATGGGCAGTTCTTT CASSLIYRQGDGQFF
many TRBJ1-5 TRBV4-1 TRBD1 TGCGCCAGCAGCCAACTACCGGGACAGAGCAATCAGCCCCAGCATTTT CASSQLPGQSNQPQHF
- TRBJ2-1 TRBV14 TRBD2 TGTGCCAACAGCCTACCGGGACTAACTTCCTACAATGAGCAGTCCTTC CANSLPGLTSYNEQSF
- TRBJ2-7 TRBV20-1 - TGCAGTGCTAGAGGTCTCGGAGGTGCGAAGAACGAGCAGTACTTC CSARGLGGAKNEQYF
once TRBJ2-3 TRBV5-1 TRBD2 TGCGCCAGCAGCGACAACCCGGTCGGGAGGGCCACAGATACGCAGTATTTT CASSDNPVGRATDTQYF
many TRBJ2-1 TRBV30 - TGTGCCTGGAGTGATTGGAGCGGAGTCTATGAGCAGTTCTTC CAWSDWSGVYEQFF
- TRBJ2-1 TRBV6-1 - TGTGTCGGCTGTCGGGTAAGTGGCTACAATGGGCAGTTCTTC CVGCRVSGYNGQFF
many TRBJ2-5 TRBV7-8 - TGTGCCAGCAGTCGGCAAGAGACCCAGTACTTC CASSRQETQYF
- TRBJ2-7 TRBV20-1 TRBD2 TGCGGTGCGATTAGCGGGAGTATTTCCTACGAGCAGTACTTC CGAISGSISYEQYF
many TRBJ1-1 TRBV20-1 - TGCAGTGCCGGACGCTTTTCGAACACTGAAGCTTTCTTT CSAGRFSNTEAFF
- TRBJ2-1 TRBV19 TRBD2 TGTGCCAGTAGGAGGGGACTAGCGGGTAGTAATGAGCAGTTCTTC CASRRGLAGSNEQFF
- TRBJ2-7 TRBV6-5 TRBD2 TGTGCCAGCAGTGAGGTGACTAGCGGTGTCGAGCAGTACTTC CASSEVTSGVEQYF
- TRBJ1-1 TRBV30 TRBD1 TGTGCCTGGACCTCTCGGACAGGGGGCGCAGCAGCTCTCTTT CAWTSRTGGAAALF
- TRBJ2-1 TRBV11-3 TRBD1 TGTGCCAGCGGGGGGACAGGGGGGACTGAGGAGTTCTTC CASGGTGGTEEFF
many TRBJ1-3 TRBV29-1 TRBD1 TGCAGCGCTAGGACAGGGCGGTACGCTGGAAACACCATATATTTT CSARTGRYAGNTIYF
- TRBJ1-5 TRBV20-1 - TGCAATGCTAGGGACATGGGATTGTCTCAGCCCCAGCATTTT CNARDMGLSQPQHF
- TRBJ2-3 TRBV5-5 TRBD2 TGTGCCAGCAGCTTGCGTAGCGGGATATATACGCAGTATTTT CASSLRSGIYTQYF
- TRBJ2-5 TRBV5-1 - TGCGCCAGCACCGAAAATCTCTACCCGAGGGATGGAGAGACCCAGTACTTC CASTENLYPRDGETQYF
- TRBJ2-3 TRBV6-5 - TGTGCCAGCAGCGTCCGGACCTCCAGGACAGATACGCAGTGTTTT CASSVRTSRTDTQCF
- TRBJ2-7 TRBV20-1 TRBD2 TGCAGTGCTATCGAGGGACAAGCGGGAGGGGAGCAGTACTTC CSAIEGQAGGEQYF
- TRBJ2-7 TRBV20-1 TRBD2 TGCAGTGCTGGAAACCTAGCGGATAAGTGGGAACAGTACTTC CSAGNLADKWEQYF
- TRBJ2-7 TRBV29-1 - TGCAGCGTTGCGGGCCTCGATCCGGATAGGGGGGGATACGCGCAGTACTTC CSVAGLDPDRGGYAQYF
- TRBJ2-1 TRBV20-1 - TGCAGAGCTAGAGTTCGGGTGGTAGCAACTGAGCAGTTCTTC CRARVRVVATEQFF
- TRBJ2-3 TRBV11-1 TRBD2 TGTGCCAGCAGCGCGGGACTACTGAATACGCAGTATTTT CASSAGLLNTQYF
- TRBJ1-5 TRBV6-1 - TGTGCCAGCAGTGAAAGCAGGGCCACCTCCGATCAGCCTCAGCATTTT CASSESRATSDQPQHF
- TRBJ1-2 TRBV5-5 TRBD1 TGTGCCAGCAGTGACAGGGGGTCGCTCTATGTCTGCACCTTC CASSDRGSLYVCTF
medium-sized TRBJ1-1 TRBV20-1 - TGCAGTGCTAGAGATCAAGTGAACACTGAAGCTTTCTTT CSARDQVNTEAFF
- TRBJ1-2 TRBV28 - TGTGCCAGCAGCCTTAGAGTTGGGGGCTACACCTTC CASSLRVGGYTF
- TRBJ2-3 TRBV5-1 - TGCTCCAGCAGCTTGGGTTACGGGACGACAGATACGCAGTATTTT CSSSLGYGTTDTQYF
- TRBJ2-2 TRBV29-1 - TGCAGCGTTGAGGGATCGGTAGCGTGGCACACCGGGGAGCTGTTTTTT CSVEGSVAWHTGELFF
many TRBJ2-3 TRBV11-1 TRBD2 TGTGCCAGCAGCTTGACTAGCGGTCCCACAGATACGCAGTATTTT CASSLTSGPTDTQYF
- TRBJ2-3 TRBV20-1 - TGCAGTGCTAGTGCCAATTCCGATACGCATTATTTT CSASANSDTHYF
many TRBJ2-3 TRBV10-1 - TGCGCCAGCAGTGAGGGACAGCCTGGGAGCACAGATACGCAGTATTTT CASSEGQPGSTDTQYF
- TRBJ2-2 TRBV4-2 - TGTGCCAGCAGCCAAGATCCCGCCGGCGGGGAGCTGTTTTTT CASSQDPAGGELFF